This T cell receptor (beta chain) originates from a study of identical twins. Study results and caveats: Zero-insertion results could be subject to partial confounding by invariant MAIT and iNKT cells.

MiXCR was run by TCRdb on the 5' RACE reads, yielding one entry per CDR3 protein. The sample holds approximately 500,000 distinct CDR3 sequences, over 12% seen once. This clonotype was seen more than once but under ten times. Its antigen is not identified. Trimming cost V 2 bases and J 5 bases; bases outside gene matches: 7. This CDR3 spans 15 amino acids. Germline assignment: CDR1 LGHDT and CDR2 YNNKEL (reference sequence). These data also featured in a second study, about yellow fever vaccine responses in identical twins.

Sequenced input: CD4+ T cells sorted from blood. The V gene is TRBV3-1, the J gene TRBJ2-5; 8 nucleotides align to TRBD1. This TCR was sampled from a woman aged 18-30 years in good health. CDR3 loop: CASSQPPTGAETQYF. The CDR3 DNA reads TGTGCCAGCAGCCAACCCCCGACAGGGGCGGAGACCCAGTACTTC.